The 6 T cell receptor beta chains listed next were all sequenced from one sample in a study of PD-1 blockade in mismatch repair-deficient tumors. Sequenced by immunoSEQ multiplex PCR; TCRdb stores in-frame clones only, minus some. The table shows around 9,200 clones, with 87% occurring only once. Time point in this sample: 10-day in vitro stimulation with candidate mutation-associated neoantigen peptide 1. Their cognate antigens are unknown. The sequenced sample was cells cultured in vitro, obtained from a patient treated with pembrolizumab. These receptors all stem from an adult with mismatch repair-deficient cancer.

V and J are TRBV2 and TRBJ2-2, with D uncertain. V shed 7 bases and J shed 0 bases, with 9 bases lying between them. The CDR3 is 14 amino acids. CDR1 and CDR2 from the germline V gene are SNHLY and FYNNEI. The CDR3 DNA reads TGTGCCAGCACCCTAGGGACGAACACCGGGGAGCTGTTTTTT. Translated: CASTLGTNTGELFF.

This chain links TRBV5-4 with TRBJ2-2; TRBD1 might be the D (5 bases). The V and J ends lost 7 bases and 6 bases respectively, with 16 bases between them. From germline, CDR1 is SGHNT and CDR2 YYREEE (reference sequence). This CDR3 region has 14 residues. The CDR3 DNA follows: TGTGCCAGCTTCAGGGTTGGGGTCTCCGGGGAGCTGTTTTTT. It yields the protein CASFRVGVSGELFF.

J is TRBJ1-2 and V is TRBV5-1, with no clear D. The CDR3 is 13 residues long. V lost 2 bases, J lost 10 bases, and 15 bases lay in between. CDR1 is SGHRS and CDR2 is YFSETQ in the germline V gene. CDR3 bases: TGCGCCAGCAGCTTAAACAGCCCAGGAGACTACACCTTC. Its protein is CASSLNSPGDYTF.

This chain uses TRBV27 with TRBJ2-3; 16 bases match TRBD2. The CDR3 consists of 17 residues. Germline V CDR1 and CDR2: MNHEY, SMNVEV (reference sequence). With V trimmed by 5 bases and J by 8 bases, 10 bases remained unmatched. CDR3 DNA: TGTGCCAGCAGTCCAGGGACTAGCGGGAGGGCCCTGGGTACGCAGTATTTT. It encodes CASSPGTSGRALGTQYF.

The CDR3 loop is CASSQDIRGIAGNTIYF. CDR3 nucleotide sequence: TGTGCCAGCAGCCAAGACATCAGGGGAATAGCTGGAAACACCATATATTTT. This chain joins TRBV4-2 and TRBJ1-3; TRBD1 might be the D (6 bases). The CDR3 totals 17 residues. CDR1 LGHNA and CDR2 YNFKEQ come from the germline V gene. The ends were cut back, 0 bases at V and 2 bases at J, with 14 bases in the middle.

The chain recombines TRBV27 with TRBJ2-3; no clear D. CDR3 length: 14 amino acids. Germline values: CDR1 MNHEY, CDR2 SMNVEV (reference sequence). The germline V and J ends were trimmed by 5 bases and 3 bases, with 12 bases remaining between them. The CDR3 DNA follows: TGTGCCAGCAGTCCATGGTCCGTAACAGATACGCAGTATTTT. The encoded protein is CASSPWSVTDTQYF.